A single T cell receptor (beta chain) is shown here with its context. As yet, its antigen is unknown. One entry per CDR3 protein, without DNA, is what TCRdb gives after re-calling the 5' RACE reads. The sample totals about 460,000 distinct CDR3 sequences. This entry is derived from a study of T cells expressing NK-cell markers. Study as a whole: Sorted CD3+CD56+NKG2C+, CD3+CD56+NKG2C- and CD3+CD56-NKG2C+ T-cell subsets were beta-chain profiled. Seven donors tested HCMV-seropositive and one tested seronegative among the eight sequenced.

The CDR3 extends over 13 amino acids. CDR1 SGHRS and CDR2 YFSETQ come from the germline V gene. Findings of the study overall: What remained unclear was the HCMV specificity of expanded NKG2C+ T cell clones. These same clonotypes (in several donors) also led the CD3+CD56-NKG2C+ fraction.

Sample: blood T cells: a sorted CD56 or NKG2C T cell subset, CD4+ or CD8+ T cells, or bulk PBMC T cells (not recorded which). The source of this sequence is a woman between 50 and 59 years old in good health. This rearrangement joins TRBV5-1 to TRBJ2-6. The chain's CDR3 is CASSLGQEAVLTF.